The clone carrying this TCR beta chain has at least ten counts. The antigen is not known. This sample is drawn from a study of T cell repertoires in cytomegalovirus infection. On the study more broadly: The authors relied on CMV epitopes, both recently identified HLA-C-restricted and well-studied HLA-B-restricted. Through public TCR beta signatures, both CMV infection and matching HLA type were indicated.

A single record per CDR3 protein comes from TCRdb applying MiXCR to the reads. The table has 700,000 to 950,000 distinct CDR3 sequences, 30% to 35% seen once. Study results and caveats: CMV-specific TCR beta clonotypes restricted by HLA-C were the ones dominating the ex vivo response. CMV carriers with the relevant HLA were identified by cumulative public TCR beta family frequency.

The CDR3 runs 15 residues. Germline-derived CDR1 and CDR2 are SGHVS and FNYEAQ. Trimming cost V 1 base and J 8 bases, with 15 bases left between them. The specimen comprised cultured CD8+ T cells from PBMCs, sampled from culture after CMV antigen stimulation. This sequence was found in a human donor in good health (CMV status not recorded). Some clones in this sample may be carry-over from other donors' samples. The genes are TRBV7-6 and TRBJ2-1; possibly TRBD1 for D (6 bases). Here the CDR3 DNA reads TGTGCCAGCAGCTTAGGGCCACAGGGAAGCGATGAGCAGTTCTTC. It specifies CASSLGPQGSDEQFF.